Listed here are 25 T cell receptor beta chains from one sample, sequenced in a study of identical twins. TCRdb used MiXCR to reprocess the 5' RACE reads, holding one entry per CDR3 protein. The table has around 240,000 distinct CDR3 sequences, 10% to 13% seen once. Sequenced: memory T cells sorted from blood. These receptor sequences come from a man aged 45-65 years in good health.

This clonotype was counted many times. The chain joins TRBV12-3 or TRBV12-4 to TRBJ1-5; no definite D call. The length of the CDR3 is 13 residues. V dropped 5 bases and J dropped 2 bases, with 7 bases sitting between them. The CDR3 nucleotides read TGTGCCAGCAGTCCTTGGGGCAATCAGCCCCAGCATTTT. Translating gives CASSPWGNQPQHF.

By its share, this clonotype is medium-sized. The J gene is TRBJ1-5, the V gene TRBV6-2 or TRBV6-3, with D hard to call. CDR1 and CDR2 (germline): MNHEY, SVGEGT. The ends were cut back, 5 bases at V and 3 bases at J, with 11 bases in the middle. This CDR3 is 14 amino acids long. CDR3 residues: CASSRRADNQPQHF. CDR3 DNA sequence: TGTGCCAGCAGTCGGAGGGCTGACAATCAGCCCCAGCATTTT.

The table lists this clonotype with a few counts. This chain joins TRBV5-6 and TRBJ2-7; unclear D gene. The germline gives CDR1 SGHDT, CDR2 YYEEEE. This CDR3 contains 12 residues. The V gene lost 4 bases and the J gene lost 5 bases, with 10 bases spanning the gap. The CDR3 region is CASSRGWDEQYF. The DNA for the CDR3 is TGTGCCAGCAGCCGAGGATGGGACGAGCAGTACTTC.

This clonotype has at least ten counts. The chain links TRBV28 to TRBJ2-2, with 9 bases lining up with TRBD1. The CDR3 runs 19 residues. The germline CDR1 and CDR2 sequences are MDHEN and SYDVKM. J was trimmed by 6 bases and V by 5 bases; bases with no gene match: 19. The CDR3 here is CASSTLSGTGTRSPGELFF. The CDR3 DNA reads as TGTGCCAGCAGTACCCTGTCCGGGACAGGGACAAGATCTCCCGGGGAGCTGTTTTTT.

V gene TRBV4-3 combines with J gene TRBJ2-1; D unresolved. V lost 0 bases to trimming and J lost 3 bases, with 6 bases between them. This CDR3 comprises 14 residues. In germline, CDR1 is LGHNA, CDR2 YSLEER. The CDR3, as DNA: TGCGCCAGCAGCCAAGACCCCTACTACAATGAGCAGTTCTTC. This sequence encodes CASSQDPYYNEQFF.

The table lists this clonotype with many counts. The rearrangement joins TRBV28 to TRBJ2-5, with a tentative D call TRBD1 (6 bases). Deletions cut 4 bases from V and 2 bases from J, with 20 bases between. The germline V gene encodes CDR1 MDHEN and CDR2 SYDVKM. The length of the CDR3 is 17 residues. Written as DNA, the CDR3 is TGTGCCAGCAGTTCCCCCTATGACCGCGGACAGCAAGAGACCCAGTACTTC. Translating it yields CASSSPYDRGQQETQYF.

The chain recombines TRBV10-1 with TRBJ2-7; perhaps TRBD2 as D (5 bases). V lost 2 bases and J 3 bases, leaving 11 bases between the germline ends. The CDR3 runs to 14 residues. The germline CDR1 and CDR2 sequences are WNHNN and SYGVQD (reference sequence). This CDR3 reads CASSEPRVSYEQYF. The CDR3, as DNA: TGCGCCAGCAGTGAGCCGAGGGTAAGCTACGAGCAGTACTTC.

This clonotype was seen at least ten times. The V gene is TRBV29-1, the J gene TRBJ2-7; 9 bases agree with TRBD1. The CDR3 runs 13 residues. With V trimmed by 5 bases and J by 8 bases, 10 bases remained unmatched. Germline CDR1 reads SQVTM; CDR2 reads ANQGSEA. CDR3 DNA: TGCAGCGTTAGTCCGGGACAGGGTTCGCAGCAGTACTTC. Protein sequence: CSVSPGQGSQQYF.

This clonotype was found a few times. This chain uses TRBV7-8 with TRBJ2-1; 8 bases line up with TRBD1. V dropped 5 bases and J dropped 6; count of bases not matched to a gene: 6. The length of the CDR3 is 14 residues. Per the germline V gene, CDR1 is SGHVS and CDR2 is FQNEAQ. CDR3 coding DNA: TGTGCCAGCAGCCCCGGGACAGGATTCAATGAGCAGTTCTTC. This codes for CASSPGTGFNEQFF.

This chain joins TRBV5-4 and TRBJ1-1; D ambiguous. The length of the CDR3 is 12 residues. Trimming took off 4 bases at V and 11 bases at J, with 15 bases between the two ends. Germline V gene lookup returns CDR1 SGHNT and CDR2 YYREEE (reference sequence). The CDR3 DNA sequence: TGTGCCAGCAGCGGAGAGGGCTTGAGTGCTTTCTTT. This translates into CASSGEGLSAFF. The whole variable domain, filled in from reference TRBV5-4 and TRBJ1-1, reads ETGVTQSPTHLIKTRGQQVTLRCSSQSGHNTVSWYQQALGQGPQFIFQYYREEENGRGNFPPRFSGLQFPNYSSELNVNALELDDSALYLCASSGEGLSAFFGQGTRLTVV.

The chain carries TRBV19 and TRBJ2-7; D is possibly TRBD1 (5 bases). Trimming took off 9 bases at V and 6 bases at J, with 18 bases between the two ends. The CDR3 runs 13 residues. Germline V CDR1 and CDR2: LNHDA, SQIVND (reference sequence). In DNA form, the CDR3 reads TGTGCCAGCAGTGGTCACAAGCAGGGCGAGCAGTACTTC. Amino acids: CASSGHKQGEQYF.

This rearrangement joins TRBV19 to TRBJ2-5, with 8 positions matching TRBD1. CDR3 length equals 14 residues. Germline V gives CDR1 LNHDA, CDR2 SQIVND (reference sequence). V lost 5 bases to trimming and J lost 2 bases; unmatched junction nucleotides: 4. The CDR3 DNA reads TGTGCCAGTAGTCCACAGGGGGTTCAAGAGACCCAGTACTTC. This codes for CASSPQGVQETQYF.

This clonotype was observed many times. The V call is TRBV13, the J call TRBJ2-2; maybe TRBD1 (5 bases). V was trimmed by 4 bases and J by 7 bases, leaving 10 bases between them. CDR1 and CDR2 (germline): PRHDT, FYEKMQ (reference sequence). The CDR3 covers 13 residues. The CDR3 reads CASSWTPVGELFF. The DNA for the CDR3 is TGTGCCAGCAGCTGGACACCGGTCGGGGAGCTGTTTTTT.

Only a few counts were recorded for this clonotype. The CDR3 nucleotides are TGTGCCAGCAGTCCTACGCCGGAAGGGGCCCGGCGGGGCTACACCTTC. Residues: CASSPTPEGARRGYTF. This chain uses TRBV6-2 or TRBV6-3 with TRBJ1-2, with TRBD1 as a possible D gene (5 bases). Germline CDR1 is MNHEY and CDR2 is SVGEGT. This CDR3 spans 16 amino acids. The V end lost 5 bases, the J end lost 8 bases, and 24 bases lay between the germline ends.

The table lists this clonotype with many counts. The chain recombines TRBV6-2 or TRBV6-3 with TRBJ1-5; D might be TRBD1 (5 bases). The length of the CDR3 is 20 residues. Germline CDR1 reads MNHEY; CDR2 reads SVGEGT. Trimming removed 2 bases from V and 1 base from J, with 24 bases in between. The CDR3 DNA is TGTGCCAGCAGTTACACAAGAGGGGAGCGGAGGTCGACAAGCAATCAGCCCCAGCATTTT. Its translation is CASSYTRGERRSTSNQPQHF.

This clonotype was seen more than once but under ten times. The CDR3 DNA follows: TGTGCCAGCAGTTACTCTGGCAGGGAACTATATAGCAATCAGCCCCAGCATTTT. It is translated as CASSYSGRELYSNQPQHF. The V call is TRBV6-5, the J call TRBJ1-5, with D tentatively TRBD1 (5 bases). V was shortened by 0 bases and J by 0 bases, with 15 bases between the two germline ends. CDR3 size: 18 residues. Germline V CDR1 and CDR2: MNHEY, SVGAGI.

This clonotype occurred many times. The rearrangement uses TRBV9 and TRBJ1-5; no reliable D call. Germline values: CDR1 SGDLS, CDR2 YYNGEE. Between the trimmed V and J ends, which lost 0 bases and 5 bases, there was a span of 9 bases. The CDR3 loop spans 14 amino acids. The CDR3: CASSVGGSDQPQHF. The CDR3 coding sequence is TGTGCCAGCAGCGTAGGAGGGTCGGATCAGCCCCAGCATTTT. The whole variable domain, filled in from reference TRBV9 and TRBJ1-5, reads DSGVTQTPKHLITATGQRVTLRCSPRSGDLSVYWYQQSLDQGLQFLIQYYNGEERAKGNILERFSAQQFPDLHSELNLSSLELGDSALYFCASSVGGSDQPQHFGDGTRLSIL.

The chain combines TRBV4-1 with TRBJ1-6; D gene uncertain. Germline-derived CDR1 and CDR2 are MGHRA and YSYEKL. Trimming took 3 bases from V and 7 from J, leaving 19 bases between them. CDR3 size: 17 residues. CDR3 DNA sequence: TGCGCCAGCAGCCAGGTTGCGGAGGGAGCTCAGAATTCACCCCTCCACTTT. Protein product: CASSQVAEGAQNSPLHF.

This clonotype was observed a few times. The chain carries TRBV20-1 and TRBJ2-2; 12 bases match TRBD2. Germline CDR1 reads DFQATT; CDR2 reads SNEGSKA (reference sequence). This CDR3 region has 18 residues. V gave up 0 bases and J gave up 2 bases; unmatched junction bases: 7. In DNA form, the CDR3 reads TGCAGTGCTAGAGACCCACGGACTAGCGGGGTTAACACCGGGGAGCTGTTTTTT. Protein: CSARDPRTSGVNTGELFF.

This clonotype was recorded many times. The chain links TRBV5-1 to TRBJ2-7; TRBD2 might be the D (5 bases). Per germline, CDR1 SGHRS and CDR2 YFSETQ. This CDR3 spans 15 amino acids. V was pared by 2 bases and J by 4 bases, with 16 bases between. The CDR3 loop is CASSFGQSGDYEQYF. The CDR3 coding sequence is TGCGCCAGCAGCTTTGGGCAGTCCGGGGATTACGAGCAGTACTTC.

This clonotype was observed a few times. The gene calls are TRBV3-1 and TRBJ1-1; perhaps TRBD1 as D (6 bases). V gave up 1 base and J gave up 0 bases, with 12 bases separating them. This CDR3 spans 16 amino acids. Per the germline V gene, CDR1 is LGHDT and CDR2 is YNNKEL (reference sequence). The CDR3 reads CASSQVDRNLNTEAFF. For the CDR3, the DNA is TGTGCCAGCAGCCAAGTAGACAGGAACCTGAACACTGAAGCTTTCTTT.

The CDR3 sequence: CASSPRDGQETQYF. The CDR3 DNA reads as TGTGCCAGCTCACCACGAGACGGGCAAGAGACCCAGTACTTC. The chain couples TRBV18 to TRBJ2-5; D is ambiguous. Germline V gene sequence: CDR1 KGHSH, CDR2 LQKENI. Trimming left V 1 base short and J 2 bases short, with 8 bases between. CDR3 length: 14 residues.

This clonotype was picked up a small number of times. This chain joins TRBV20-1 and TRBJ2-7; D ambiguous. This CDR3 has 11 amino acids. Deletions cut 6 bases from V and 6 bases from J, with 12 bases between. Germline V CDR1 and CDR2: DFQATT, SNEGSKA (reference sequence). The CDR3 spells CSAEDALEQYF. DNA for the CDR3: TGCAGTGCCGAGGACGCACTCGAGCAGTACTTC.

The chain employs TRBV7-2 and TRBJ2-5, with D hard to call. Trimming stripped 4 bases from V and 1 base from J, with 13 bases between. The germline V gene encodes CDR1 SGHTA and CDR2 FQGNSA. The CDR3 is 15 residues long. In DNA, the CDR3 is TGTGCCAGCAGCTACCTCGCGCAGGCCCAAGAGACCCAGTACTTC. Translated: CASSYLAQAQETQYF.

This clonotype came up a few times. V usage is TRBV6-5 and J usage is TRBJ1-4; D not certain. The CDR3 runs to 12 residues. V was pared by 2 bases and J by 15 bases, with 13 bases between. Germline loops: CDR1 MNHEY, CDR2 SVGAGI. CDR3 region: CASSYMKGELFF. CDR3 in DNA: TGTGCCAGCAGTTACATGAAGGGAGAGTTGTTTTTT.